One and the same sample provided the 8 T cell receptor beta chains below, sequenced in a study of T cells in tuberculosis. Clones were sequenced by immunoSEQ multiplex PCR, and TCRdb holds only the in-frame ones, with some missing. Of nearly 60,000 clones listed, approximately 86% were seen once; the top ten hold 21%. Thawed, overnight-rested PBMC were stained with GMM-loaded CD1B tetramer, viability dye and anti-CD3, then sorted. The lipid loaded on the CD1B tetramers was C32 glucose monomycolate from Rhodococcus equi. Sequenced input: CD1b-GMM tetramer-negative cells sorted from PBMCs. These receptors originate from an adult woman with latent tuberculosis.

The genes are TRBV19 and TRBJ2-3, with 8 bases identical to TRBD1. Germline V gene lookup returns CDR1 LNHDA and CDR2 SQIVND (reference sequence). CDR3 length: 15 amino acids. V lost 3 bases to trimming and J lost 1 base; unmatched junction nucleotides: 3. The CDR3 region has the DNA TGTGCCAGTAGTATTCGGACAGGGCGCACAGATACGCAGTATTTT. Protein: CASSIRTGRTDTQYF.

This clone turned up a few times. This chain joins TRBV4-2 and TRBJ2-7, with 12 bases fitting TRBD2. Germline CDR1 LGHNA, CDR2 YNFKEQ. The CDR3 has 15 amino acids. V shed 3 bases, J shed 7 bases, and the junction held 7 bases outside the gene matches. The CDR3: CASSQKLAGGMEQYF. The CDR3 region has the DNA TGTGCCAGCAGCCAGAAACTAGCGGGGGGCATGGAGCAGTACTTC.

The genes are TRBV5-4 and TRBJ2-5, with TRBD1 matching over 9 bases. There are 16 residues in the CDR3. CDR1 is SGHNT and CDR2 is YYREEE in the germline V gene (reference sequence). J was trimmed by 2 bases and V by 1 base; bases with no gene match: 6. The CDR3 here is CASSLSYRGLQETQYF. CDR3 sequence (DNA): TGTGCCAGCAGCTTGTCTTACAGGGGGCTGCAAGAGACCCAGTACTTC.

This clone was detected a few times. The CDR3 sequence is CASSLEVTGSRTQYF. In DNA, the CDR3 is TGTGCCAGCAGCTTGGAGGTGACAGGGTCGCGGACCCAGTACTTC. The genes are TRBV5-4 and TRBJ2-5; 7 bases line up with TRBD1. The CDR3 totals 15 residues. The V and J ends lost 0 bases and 7 bases, in that order; junction bases with no gene match: 9. Germline V gene lookup returns CDR1 SGHNT and CDR2 YYREEE (reference sequence).

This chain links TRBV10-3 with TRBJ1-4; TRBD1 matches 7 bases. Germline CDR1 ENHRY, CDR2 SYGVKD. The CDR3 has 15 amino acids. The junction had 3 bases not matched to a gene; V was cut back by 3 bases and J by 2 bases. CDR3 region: CAISDRQGTNEKLFF. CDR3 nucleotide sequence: TGTGCCATCAGTGACAGACAGGGCACTAATGAAAAACTGTTTTTT.

CDR3 DNA sequence: TGCGCCAGCAGCTTGGTGGGGGGAGACCTCTACAATGAGCAGTTCTTC. Its protein is CASSLVGGDLYNEQFF. This chain joins TRBV5-1 and TRBJ2-1; possible D gene TRBD2, 6 bases. The CDR3 runs 16 residues. Germline CDR1 is SGHRS and CDR2 is YFSETQ. Trimming removed 0 bases at V and 3 bases at J, with 13 bases between.

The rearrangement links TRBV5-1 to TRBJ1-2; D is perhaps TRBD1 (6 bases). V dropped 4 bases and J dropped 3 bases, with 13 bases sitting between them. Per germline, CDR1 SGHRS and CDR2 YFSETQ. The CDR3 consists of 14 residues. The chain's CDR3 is CASSPGAIDYGYTF. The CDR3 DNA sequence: TGCGCCAGCAGCCCAGGGGCTATAGACTATGGCTACACCTTC. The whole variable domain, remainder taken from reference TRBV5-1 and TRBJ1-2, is KAGVTQTPRYLIKTRGQQVTLSCSPISGHRSVSWYQQTPGQGLQFLFEYFSETQRNKGNFPGRFSGRQFSNSRSEMNVSTLELGDSALYLCASSPGAIDYGYTFGSGTRLTVV.

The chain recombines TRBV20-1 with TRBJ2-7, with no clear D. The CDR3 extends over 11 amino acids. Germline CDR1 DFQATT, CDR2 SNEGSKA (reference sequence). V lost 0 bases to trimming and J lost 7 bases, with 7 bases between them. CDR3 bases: TGCAGTGCTAGAGAGGTCGGGGAGCAGTACTTC. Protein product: CSAREVGEQYF.